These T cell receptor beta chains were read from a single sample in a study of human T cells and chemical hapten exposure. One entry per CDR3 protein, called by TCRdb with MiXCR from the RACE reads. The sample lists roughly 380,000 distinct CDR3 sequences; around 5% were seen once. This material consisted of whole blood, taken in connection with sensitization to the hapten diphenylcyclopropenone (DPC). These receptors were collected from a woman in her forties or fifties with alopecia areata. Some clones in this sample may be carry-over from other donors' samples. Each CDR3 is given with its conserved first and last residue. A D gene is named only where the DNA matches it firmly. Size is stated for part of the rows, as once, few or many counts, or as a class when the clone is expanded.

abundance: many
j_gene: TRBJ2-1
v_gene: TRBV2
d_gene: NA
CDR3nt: TGTGCCAGCAGTTACAGGGACGGTGAGCAGTTCTTC
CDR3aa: CASSYRDGEQFF

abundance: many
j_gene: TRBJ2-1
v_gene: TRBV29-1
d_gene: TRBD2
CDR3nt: TGCAGCGTGGATTCGGCTAGCGGGGGTTCCTACAATGAGCAGTTCTTC
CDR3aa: CSVDSASGGSYNEQFF

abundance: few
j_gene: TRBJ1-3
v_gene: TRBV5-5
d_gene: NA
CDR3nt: TGTGCCAGCGGGTCCGCTCCGGAAGACACCATATATTTT
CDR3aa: CASGSAPEDTIYF

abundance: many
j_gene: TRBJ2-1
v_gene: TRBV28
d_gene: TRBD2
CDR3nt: TGTGCCAGCAGCCTCTCGGCGGGAGGGGGGAATGAGCAGTTCTTC
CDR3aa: CASSLSAGGGNEQFF

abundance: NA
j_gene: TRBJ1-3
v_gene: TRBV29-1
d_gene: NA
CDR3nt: TGCAGCGTTGGAGGGACGGACAGCTCTGGAAACACCATATATTTT
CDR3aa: CSVGGTDSSGNTIYF

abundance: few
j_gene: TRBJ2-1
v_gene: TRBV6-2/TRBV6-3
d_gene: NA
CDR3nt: TGTGCCAGCAGTTACTCGGGAGGTTCTGCTGAGCAGTTCTTC
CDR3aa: CASSYSGGSAEQFF

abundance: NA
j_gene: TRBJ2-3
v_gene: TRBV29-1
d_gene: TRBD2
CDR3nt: TGCAGCGTTGACGAGCGGGGCGGCACAGATACGCAGTATTTT
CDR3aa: CSVDERGGTDTQYF

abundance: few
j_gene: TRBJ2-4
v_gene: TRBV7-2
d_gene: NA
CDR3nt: TGTGCCAGCAGCTTACCCCGCGGGTCCGTTCAGTACTTC
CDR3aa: CASSLPRGSVQYF

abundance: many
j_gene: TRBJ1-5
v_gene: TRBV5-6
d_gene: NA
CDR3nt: TGTGCCAGCAGCTTGGCGGGCCACAATCAGCCCCAGCATTTT
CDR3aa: CASSLAGHNQPQHF

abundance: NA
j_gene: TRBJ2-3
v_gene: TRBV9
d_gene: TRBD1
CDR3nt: TGTGCCAGCAGCGTGCAGGGGGCGAAAACCACAGATACGCAGTATTTT
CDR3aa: CASSVQGAKTTDTQYF

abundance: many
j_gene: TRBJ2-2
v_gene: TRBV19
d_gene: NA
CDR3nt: TGTGCCAGCATCCCCCGGAGCGGGAACACCGGGGAGCTGTTTTTT
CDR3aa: CASIPRSGNTGELFF

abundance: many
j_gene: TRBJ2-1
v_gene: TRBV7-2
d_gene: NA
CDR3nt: TGTGCCAGCAGCTTTAGACCTTTCTCCTACAATGAGCAGTTCTTC
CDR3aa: CASSFRPFSYNEQFF

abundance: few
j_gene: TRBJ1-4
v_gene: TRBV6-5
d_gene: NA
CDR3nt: TGTGCCAGCAGTTACGATGGGAGAACTAATGAAAAACTGTTTTTT
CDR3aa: CASSYDGRTNEKLFF

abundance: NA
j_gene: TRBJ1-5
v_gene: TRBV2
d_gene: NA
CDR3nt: TGTGCCAGCAGTGAGGGCAGGGGGCCCCAGCATTTT
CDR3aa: CASSEGRGPQHF

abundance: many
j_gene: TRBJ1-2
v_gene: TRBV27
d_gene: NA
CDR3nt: TGTGCCAGCAGTCAACAGGGCTATGGCTACACCTTC
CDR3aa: CASSQQGYGYTF

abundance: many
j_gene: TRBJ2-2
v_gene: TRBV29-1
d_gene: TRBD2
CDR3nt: TGCAGCGCCAGACAGGCTAGCGGGAGTTCCGGGGAGCTGTTTTTT
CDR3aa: CSARQASGSSGELFF

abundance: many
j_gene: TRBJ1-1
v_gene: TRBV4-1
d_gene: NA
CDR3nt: TGCGCCAGCAGCCATCAGGTTAGCACTGAAGCTTTCTTT
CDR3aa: CASSHQVSTEAFF

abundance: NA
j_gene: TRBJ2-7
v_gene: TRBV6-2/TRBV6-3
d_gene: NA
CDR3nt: TGTGCCAGCACCCTCCCGGGAGCCTACGAGCAGTACTTC
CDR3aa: CASTLPGAYEQYF

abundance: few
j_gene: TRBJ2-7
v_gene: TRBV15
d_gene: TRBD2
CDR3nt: TGTGCCACCAGCAGAGGGGGCGGGGGGACCTACGAGCAGTACTTC
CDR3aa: CATSRGGGGTYEQYF

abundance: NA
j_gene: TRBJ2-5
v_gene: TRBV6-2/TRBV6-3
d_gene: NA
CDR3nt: TGTGCCAGCAAGGCCGGCGGAGGGAGGAAAGAGACCCAGTACTTC
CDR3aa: CASKAGGGRKETQYF

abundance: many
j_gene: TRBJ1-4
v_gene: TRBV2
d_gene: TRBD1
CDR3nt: TGTGCCAGCAGTACACCGGGACAGGGCGGAAAACTGTTTTTT
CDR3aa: CASSTPGQGGKLFF

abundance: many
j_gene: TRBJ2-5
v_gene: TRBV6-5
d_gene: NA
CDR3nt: TGTGCCAGCAGTTACCTTGGACTCCAAGAGACCCAGTACTTC
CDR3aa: CASSYLGLQETQYF

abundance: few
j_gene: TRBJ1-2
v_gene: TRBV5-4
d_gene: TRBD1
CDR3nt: TGTGCCAGCAGCATAGGGACAGCAATAAACTATGGCTACACCTTC
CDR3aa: CASSIGTAINYGYTF

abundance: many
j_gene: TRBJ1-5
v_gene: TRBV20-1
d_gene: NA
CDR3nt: TGCAGTGCTAGAGATTACAGGGCCAGCAATCAGCCCCAGCATTTT
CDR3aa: CSARDYRASNQPQHF

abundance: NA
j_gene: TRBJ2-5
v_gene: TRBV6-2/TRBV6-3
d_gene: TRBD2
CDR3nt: TGTGCCAGCGCCGGGACTAGCGGGAGGTACGAGACCCAGTACTTC
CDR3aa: CASAGTSGRYETQYF

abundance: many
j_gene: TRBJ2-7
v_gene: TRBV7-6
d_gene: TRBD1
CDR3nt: TGTGCCAGCAGCTTAGGGTTCGGGACAGGGGAGTCCTACGAGCAGTACTTC
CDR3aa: CASSLGFGTGESYEQYF

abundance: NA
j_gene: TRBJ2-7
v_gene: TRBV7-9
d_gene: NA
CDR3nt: TGTGCCAGCAGCACCAGGGACGAGCAGTACTTC
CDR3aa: CASSTRDEQYF

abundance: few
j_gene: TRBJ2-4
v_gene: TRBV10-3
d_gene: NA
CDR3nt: TGTGCCATCAGTGAGGGAGGAAACATTCAGTACTTC
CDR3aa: CAISEGGNIQYF

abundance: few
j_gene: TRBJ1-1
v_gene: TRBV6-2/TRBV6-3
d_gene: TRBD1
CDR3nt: TGTGCCAGCAGTTACTTCCGGGACAGGGTGGGCACTGAAGCTTTCTTT
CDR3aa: CASSYFRDRVGTEAFF

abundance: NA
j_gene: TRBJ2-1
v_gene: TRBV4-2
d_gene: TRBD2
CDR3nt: TGTGCCAGCAGCCTCGCTAGCGGGATCAGCAATGAGCAGTTCTTC
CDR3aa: CASSLASGISNEQFF

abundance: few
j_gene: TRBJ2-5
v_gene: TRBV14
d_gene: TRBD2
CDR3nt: TGTGCCAGCAGCCCCCTCCTAGCGGGAGTAGAGACCCAGTACTTC
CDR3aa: CASSPLLAGVETQYF

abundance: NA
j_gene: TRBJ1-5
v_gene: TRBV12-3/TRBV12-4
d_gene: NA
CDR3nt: TGTGCCAGCAGGGACACTATCAATCAGCCCCAGCATTTT
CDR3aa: CASRDTINQPQHF

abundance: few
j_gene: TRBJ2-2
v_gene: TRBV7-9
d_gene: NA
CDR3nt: TGTGCCAGCAGCCAGGCCACCGGGGAGCTGTTTTTT
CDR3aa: CASSQATGELFF

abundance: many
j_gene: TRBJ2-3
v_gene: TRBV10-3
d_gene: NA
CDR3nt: TGTGCCATCAGTGAGTCGGAGGGCGGTACGCAGTATTTT
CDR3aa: CAISESEGGTQYF

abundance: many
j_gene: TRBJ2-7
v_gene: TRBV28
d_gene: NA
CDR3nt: TGTGCCAGCGCCTATAGCTCCTACGAGCAGTACTTC
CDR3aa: CASAYSSYEQYF

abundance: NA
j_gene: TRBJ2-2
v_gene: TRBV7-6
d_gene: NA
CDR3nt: TGTGCCAGCCACCGGTCCAGTACATCAGCGGTTAACACCGGGGAGCTGTTTTTT
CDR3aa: CASHRSSTSAVNTGELFF

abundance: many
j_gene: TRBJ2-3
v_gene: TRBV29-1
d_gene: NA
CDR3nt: TGCAGCGTGTATTTCAGGGGTTCAGATACGCAGTATTTT
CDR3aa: CSVYFRGSDTQYF

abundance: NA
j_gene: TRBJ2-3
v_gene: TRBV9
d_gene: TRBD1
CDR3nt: TGTGCCAGCAGCGTACCACGACAGGGCACTAGCACAGATACGCAGTATTTT
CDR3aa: CASSVPRQGTSTDTQYF

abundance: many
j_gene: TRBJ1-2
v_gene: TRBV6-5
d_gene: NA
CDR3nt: TGTGCCAGCAGTTTGGGAGGGCGCTACACCTTC
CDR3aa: CASSLGGRYTF

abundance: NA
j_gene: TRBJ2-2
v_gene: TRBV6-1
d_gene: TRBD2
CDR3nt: TGTGCCAGCAGGCGGAGAGCTAGCGGGGGAACGAACACCGGGGAGCTGTTTTTT
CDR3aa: CASRRRASGGTNTGELFF

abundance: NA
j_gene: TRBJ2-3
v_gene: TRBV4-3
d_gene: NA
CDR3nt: TGCGCCAGCAGCCAAGAGTGGACTCCGAGCACAGATACGCAGTATTTT
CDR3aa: CASSQEWTPSTDTQYF